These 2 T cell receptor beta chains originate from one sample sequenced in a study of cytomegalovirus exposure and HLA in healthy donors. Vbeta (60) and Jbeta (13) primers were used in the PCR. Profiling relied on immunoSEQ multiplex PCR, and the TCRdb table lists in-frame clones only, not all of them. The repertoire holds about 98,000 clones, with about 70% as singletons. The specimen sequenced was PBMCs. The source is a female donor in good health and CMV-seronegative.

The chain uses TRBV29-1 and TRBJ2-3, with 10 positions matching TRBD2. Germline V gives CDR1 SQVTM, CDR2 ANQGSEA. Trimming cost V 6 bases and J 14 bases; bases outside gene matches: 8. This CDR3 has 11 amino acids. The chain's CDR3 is CSVEGLALAYF. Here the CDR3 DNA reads TGCAGCGTGGAGGGACTAGCGCTAGCGTATTTT.

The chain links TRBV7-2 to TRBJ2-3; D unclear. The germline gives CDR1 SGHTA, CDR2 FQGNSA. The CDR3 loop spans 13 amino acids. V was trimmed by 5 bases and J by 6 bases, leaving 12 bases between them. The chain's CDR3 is CASSPPKADTQYF. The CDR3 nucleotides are TGTGCCAGCAGCCCCCCCAAAGCGGATACGCAGTATTTT.